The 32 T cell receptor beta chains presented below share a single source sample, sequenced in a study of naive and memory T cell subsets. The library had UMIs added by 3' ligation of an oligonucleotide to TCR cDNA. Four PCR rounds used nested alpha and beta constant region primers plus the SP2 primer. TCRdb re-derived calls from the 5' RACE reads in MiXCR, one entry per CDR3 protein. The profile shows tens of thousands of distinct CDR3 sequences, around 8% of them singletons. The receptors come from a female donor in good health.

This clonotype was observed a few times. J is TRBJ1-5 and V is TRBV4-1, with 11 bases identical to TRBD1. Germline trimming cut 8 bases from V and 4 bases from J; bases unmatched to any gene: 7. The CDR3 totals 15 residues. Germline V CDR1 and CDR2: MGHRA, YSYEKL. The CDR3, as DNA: TGCGCCAGCTCCTCGGACAGGGGGCCGAATCAGCCCCAGCATTTT. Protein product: CASSSDRGPNQPQHF.

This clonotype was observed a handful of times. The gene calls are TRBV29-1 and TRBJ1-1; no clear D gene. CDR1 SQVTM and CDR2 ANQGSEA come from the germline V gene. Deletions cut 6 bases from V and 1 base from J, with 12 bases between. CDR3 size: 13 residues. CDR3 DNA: TGCAGCGTCAGGCCTCAGACGAACACTGAAGCTTTCTTT. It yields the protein CSVRPQTNTEAFF.

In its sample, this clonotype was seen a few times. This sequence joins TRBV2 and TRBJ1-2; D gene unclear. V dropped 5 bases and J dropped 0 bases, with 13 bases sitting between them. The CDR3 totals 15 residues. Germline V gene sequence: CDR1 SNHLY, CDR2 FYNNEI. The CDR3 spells CASSPRGPANYGYTF. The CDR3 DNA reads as TGTGCCAGCAGTCCTCGCGGCCCCGCTAACTATGGCTACACCTTC. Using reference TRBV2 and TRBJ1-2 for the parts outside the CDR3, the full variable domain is EPEVTQTPSHQVTQMGQEVILRCVPISNHLYFYWYRQILGQKVEFLVSFYNNEISEKSEIFDDQFSVERPDGSNFTLKIRSTKLEDSAMYFCASSPRGPANYGYTFGSGTRLTVV.

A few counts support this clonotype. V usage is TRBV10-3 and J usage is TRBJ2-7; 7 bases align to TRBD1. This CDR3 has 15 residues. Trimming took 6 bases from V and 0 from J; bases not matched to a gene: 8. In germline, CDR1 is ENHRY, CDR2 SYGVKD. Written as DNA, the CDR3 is TGTGCCATCAGCGGGACAGCGAAGAGCTCCTACGAGCAGTACTTC. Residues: CAISGTAKSSYEQYF.

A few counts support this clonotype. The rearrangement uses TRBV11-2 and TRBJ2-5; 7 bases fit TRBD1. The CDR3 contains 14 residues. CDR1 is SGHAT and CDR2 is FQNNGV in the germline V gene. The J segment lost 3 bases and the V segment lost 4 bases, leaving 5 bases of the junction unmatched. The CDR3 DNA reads TGTGCCAGCAGCTCGGGACAGCTAAAAGAGACCCAGTACTTC. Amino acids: CASSSGQLKETQYF. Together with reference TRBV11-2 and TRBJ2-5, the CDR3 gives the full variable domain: EAGVAQSPRYKIIEKRQSVAFWCNPISGHATLYWYQQILGQGPKLLIQFQNNGVVDDSQLPKDRFSAERLKGVDSTLKIQPAKLEDSAVYLCASSSGQLKETQYFGPGTRLLVL.

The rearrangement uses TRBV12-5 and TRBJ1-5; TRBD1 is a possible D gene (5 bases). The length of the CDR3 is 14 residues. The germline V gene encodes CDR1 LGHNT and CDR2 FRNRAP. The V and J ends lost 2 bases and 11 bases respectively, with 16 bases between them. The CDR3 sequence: CASGLWILGLTQHF. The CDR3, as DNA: TGTGCTAGTGGTTTGTGGATTTTGGGACTGACCCAGCATTTT.

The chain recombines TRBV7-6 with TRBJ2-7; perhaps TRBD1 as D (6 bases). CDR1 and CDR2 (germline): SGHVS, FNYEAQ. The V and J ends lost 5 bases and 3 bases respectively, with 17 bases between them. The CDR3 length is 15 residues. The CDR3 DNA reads TGTGCCAGCAGCCCCGGTAGGGGGAATGGCTACGAGCAGTACTTC. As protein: CASSPGRGNGYEQYF.

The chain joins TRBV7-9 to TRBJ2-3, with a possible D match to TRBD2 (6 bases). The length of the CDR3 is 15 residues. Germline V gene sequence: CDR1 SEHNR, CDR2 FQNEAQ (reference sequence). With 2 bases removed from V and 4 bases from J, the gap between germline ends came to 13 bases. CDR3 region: CASSLRGGQADTQYF. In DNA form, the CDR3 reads TGTGCCAGCAGCTTACGCGGAGGGCAGGCAGATACGCAGTATTTT.

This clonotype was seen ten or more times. CDR3 region: CSVPRVGNTEAFF. The DNA for the CDR3 is TGCAGTGTTCCCAGGGTAGGGAACACTGAAGCTTTCTTT. The J gene is TRBJ1-1, the V gene TRBV20-1; D is perhaps TRBD1 (5 bases). Germline-derived CDR1 and CDR2 are DFQATT and SNEGSKA (reference sequence). V dropped 7 bases and J dropped 1 base, with 13 bases sitting between them. CDR3 length equals 13 residues.

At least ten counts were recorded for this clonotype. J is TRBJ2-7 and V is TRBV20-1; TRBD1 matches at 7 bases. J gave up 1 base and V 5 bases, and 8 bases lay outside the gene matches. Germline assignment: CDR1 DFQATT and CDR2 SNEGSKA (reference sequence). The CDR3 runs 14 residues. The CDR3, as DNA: TGCAGTGCTGGCTACAGGGGACATTCCTACGAGCAGTACTTC. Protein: CSAGYRGHSYEQYF.

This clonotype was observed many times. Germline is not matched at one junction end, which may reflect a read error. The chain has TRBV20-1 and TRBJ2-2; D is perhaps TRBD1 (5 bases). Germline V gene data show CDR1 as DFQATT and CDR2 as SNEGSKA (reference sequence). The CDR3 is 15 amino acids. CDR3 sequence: CSARGQGANTGELFF. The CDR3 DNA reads TGCAGTGCGAGAGGTCAGGGCGCGAACACCGGGGAGCTGTTTTTT.

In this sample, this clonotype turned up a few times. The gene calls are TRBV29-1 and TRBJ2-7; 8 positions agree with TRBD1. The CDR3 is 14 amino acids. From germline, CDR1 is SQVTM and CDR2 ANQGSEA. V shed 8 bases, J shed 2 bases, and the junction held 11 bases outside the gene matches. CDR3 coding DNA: TGCAGCTGCAGGGGGCGGACGAAACCCTACGAGCAGTACTTC. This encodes CSCRGRTKPYEQYF.

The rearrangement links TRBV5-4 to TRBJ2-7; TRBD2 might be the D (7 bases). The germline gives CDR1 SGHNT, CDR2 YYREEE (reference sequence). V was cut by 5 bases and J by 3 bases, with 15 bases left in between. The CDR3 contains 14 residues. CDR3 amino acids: CASSLGGGFYEQYF. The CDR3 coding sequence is TGTGCCAGCAGTTTAGGGGGGGGGTTCTACGAGCAGTACTTC.

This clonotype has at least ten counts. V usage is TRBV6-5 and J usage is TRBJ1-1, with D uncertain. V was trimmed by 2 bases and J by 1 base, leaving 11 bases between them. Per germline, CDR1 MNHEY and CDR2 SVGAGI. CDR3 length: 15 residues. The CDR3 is CASSYTRASNTEAFF. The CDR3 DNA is TGTGCCAGCAGTTACACCCGGGCTTCGAACACTGAAGCTTTCTTT.

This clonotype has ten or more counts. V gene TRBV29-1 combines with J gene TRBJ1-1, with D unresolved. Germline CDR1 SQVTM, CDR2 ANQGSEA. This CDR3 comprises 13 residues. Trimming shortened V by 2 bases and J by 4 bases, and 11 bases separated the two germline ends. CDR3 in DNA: TGCAGCGTTGAATTGCCGGCGTCCACTGAAGCTTTCTTT. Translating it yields CSVELPASTEAFF.

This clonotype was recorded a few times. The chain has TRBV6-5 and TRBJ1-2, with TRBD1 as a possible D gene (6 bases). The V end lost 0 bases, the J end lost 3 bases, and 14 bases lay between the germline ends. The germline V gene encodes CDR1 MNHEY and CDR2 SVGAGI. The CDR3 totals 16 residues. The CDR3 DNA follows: TGTGCCAGCAGTTACTCGCGGGGGGCGGCCCACTATGGCTACACCTTC. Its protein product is CASSYSRGAAHYGYTF.

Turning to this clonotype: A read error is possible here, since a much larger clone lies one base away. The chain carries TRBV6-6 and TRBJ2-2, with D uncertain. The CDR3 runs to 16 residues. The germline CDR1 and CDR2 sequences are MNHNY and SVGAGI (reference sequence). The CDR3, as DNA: TGTGCCACCAGTTACTCGAGAACGGGCTCGCCCGGGGAGCTGTTTTTT. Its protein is CATSYSRTGSPGELFF.

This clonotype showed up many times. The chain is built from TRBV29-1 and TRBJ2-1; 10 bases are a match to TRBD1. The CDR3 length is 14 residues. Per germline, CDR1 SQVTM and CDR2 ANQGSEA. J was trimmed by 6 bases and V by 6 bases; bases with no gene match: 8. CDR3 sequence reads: CSVDPGQGINEQFF. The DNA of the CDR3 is TGCAGCGTCGATCCGGGACAGGGGATCAATGAGCAGTTCTTC.

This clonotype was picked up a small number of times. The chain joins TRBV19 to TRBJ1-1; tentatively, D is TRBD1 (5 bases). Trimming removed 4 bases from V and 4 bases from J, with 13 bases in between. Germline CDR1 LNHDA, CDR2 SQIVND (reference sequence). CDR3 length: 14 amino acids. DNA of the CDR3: TGTGCCAGTAGTACCCCCGTTGGGGCCACTGAAGCTTTCTTT. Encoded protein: CASSTPVGATEAFF. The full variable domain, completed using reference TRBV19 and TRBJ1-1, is DGGITQSPKYLFRKEGQNVTLSCEQNLNHDAMYWYRQDPGQGLRLIYYSQIVNDFQKGDIAEGYSVSREKKESFPLTVTSAQKNPTAFYLCASSTPVGATEAFFGQGTRLTVV.

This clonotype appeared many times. Here the CDR3 DNA reads TGCAGTGCTAGAGATTTTGTGGGAGCAACTAATGAAAAACTGTTTTTT. Protein product: CSARDFVGATNEKLFF. The J gene is TRBJ1-4, the V gene TRBV20-1; D ambiguous. Germline V gene data show CDR1 as DFQATT and CDR2 as SNEGSKA (reference sequence). The CDR3 consists of 16 residues. V lost 0 bases, J lost 0 bases, and 11 bases lay in between.

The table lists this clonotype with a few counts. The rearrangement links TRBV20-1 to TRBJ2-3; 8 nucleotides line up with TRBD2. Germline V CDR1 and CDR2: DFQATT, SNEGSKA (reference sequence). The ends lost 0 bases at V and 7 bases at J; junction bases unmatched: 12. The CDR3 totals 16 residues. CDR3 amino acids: CSARDPNRGGPYTQYF. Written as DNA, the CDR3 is TGCAGTGCTAGAGACCCCAACCGGGGGGGCCCTTATACGCAGTATTTT.

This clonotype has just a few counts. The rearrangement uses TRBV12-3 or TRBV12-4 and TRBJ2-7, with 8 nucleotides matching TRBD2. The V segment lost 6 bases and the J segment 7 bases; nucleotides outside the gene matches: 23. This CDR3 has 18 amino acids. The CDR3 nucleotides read TGTGCCAGCAGCTACGCTGCGAATCTAGCGGGTCCCCTTCATGAGCAGTACTTC. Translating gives CASSYAANLAGPLHEQYF.

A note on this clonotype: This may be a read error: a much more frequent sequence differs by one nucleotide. The CDR3 nucleotides read TGTGCCAGCAGTCACAGGACAGGGGGCGGTCAGCCCCAGCATTTT. Amino acids: CASSHRTGGGQPQHF. This rearrangement joins TRBV6-5 to TRBJ1-5, with 11 nucleotides matching TRBD1. CDR1 is MNHEY and CDR2 is SVGAGI in the germline V gene. The CDR3 covers 15 residues. After removal of 5 bases from V and 6 bases from J, the junction contained 6 bases not matched to a gene.

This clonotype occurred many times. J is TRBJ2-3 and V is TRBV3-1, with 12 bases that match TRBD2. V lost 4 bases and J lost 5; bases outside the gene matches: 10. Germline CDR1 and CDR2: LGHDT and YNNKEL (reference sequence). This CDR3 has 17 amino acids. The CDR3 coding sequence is TGTGCCAGCAGCCTCCTCGGGCTAGCGGGGGGGATAGATACGCAGTATTTT. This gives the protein CASSLLGLAGGIDTQYF.

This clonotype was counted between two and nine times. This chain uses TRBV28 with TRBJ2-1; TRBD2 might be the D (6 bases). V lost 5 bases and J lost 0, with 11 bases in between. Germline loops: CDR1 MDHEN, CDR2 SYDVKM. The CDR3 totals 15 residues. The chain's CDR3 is CASSLAPFSYNEQFF. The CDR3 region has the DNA TGTGCCAGCAGTCTAGCGCCCTTCTCCTACAATGAGCAGTTCTTC.

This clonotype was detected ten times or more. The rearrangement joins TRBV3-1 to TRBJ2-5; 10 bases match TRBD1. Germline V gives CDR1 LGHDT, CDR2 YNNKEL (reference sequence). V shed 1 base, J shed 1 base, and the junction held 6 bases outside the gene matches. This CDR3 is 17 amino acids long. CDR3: CASSQGFRQGAQETQYF. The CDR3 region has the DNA TGTGCCAGCAGCCAAGGATTTAGACAGGGGGCCCAAGAGACCCAGTACTTC.

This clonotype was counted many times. Here the CDR3 reads CASSWGTAKNQPQHF. The CDR3 DNA follows: TGCGCCAGCAGCTGGGGGACAGCGAAAAATCAGCCCCAGCATTTT. The chain couples TRBV5-1 to TRBJ1-5, with TRBD1 matching 7 bases. This CDR3 has 15 amino acids. Germline CDR1 and CDR2: SGHRS and YFSETQ. After removal of 3 bases from V and 4 bases from J, the junction contained 7 bases not matched to a gene.

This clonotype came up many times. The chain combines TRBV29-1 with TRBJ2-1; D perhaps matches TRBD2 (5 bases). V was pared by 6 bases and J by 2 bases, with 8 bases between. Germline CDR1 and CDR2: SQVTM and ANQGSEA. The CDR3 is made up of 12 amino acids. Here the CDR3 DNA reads TGCAGCGTGGAGGATACCTACAATGAGCAGTTCTTC. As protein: CSVEDTYNEQFF.

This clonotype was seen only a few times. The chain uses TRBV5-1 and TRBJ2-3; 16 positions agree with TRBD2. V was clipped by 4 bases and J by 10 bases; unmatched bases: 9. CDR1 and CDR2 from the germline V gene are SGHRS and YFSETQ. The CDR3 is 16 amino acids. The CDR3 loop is CASSLAGTSGRESQYF. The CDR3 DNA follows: TGCGCCAGCAGCCTCGCCGGGACTAGCGGGAGGGAGTCGCAGTATTTT.

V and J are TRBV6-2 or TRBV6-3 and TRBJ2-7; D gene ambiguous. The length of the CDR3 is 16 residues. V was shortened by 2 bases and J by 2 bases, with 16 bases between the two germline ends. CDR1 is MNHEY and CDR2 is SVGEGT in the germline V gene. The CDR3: CASSYPVIGPTYEQYF. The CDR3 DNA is TGTGCCAGCAGTTACCCGGTGATCGGCCCCACCTACGAGCAGTACTTC.

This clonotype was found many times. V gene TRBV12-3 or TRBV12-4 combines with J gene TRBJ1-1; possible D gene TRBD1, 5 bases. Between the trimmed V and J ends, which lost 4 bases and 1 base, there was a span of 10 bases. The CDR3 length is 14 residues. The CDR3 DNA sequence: TGTGCCAGCAGTTGGGACGCGGGGAACACTGAAGCTTTCTTT. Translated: CASSWDAGNTEAFF.

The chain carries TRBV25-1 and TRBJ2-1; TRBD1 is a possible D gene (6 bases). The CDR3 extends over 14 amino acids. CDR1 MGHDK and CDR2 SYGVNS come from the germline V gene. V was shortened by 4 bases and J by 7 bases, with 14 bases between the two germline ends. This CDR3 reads CASSARPGVNEQFF. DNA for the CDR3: TGTGCCAGCAGTGCTCGTCCAGGGGTTAATGAGCAGTTCTTC.